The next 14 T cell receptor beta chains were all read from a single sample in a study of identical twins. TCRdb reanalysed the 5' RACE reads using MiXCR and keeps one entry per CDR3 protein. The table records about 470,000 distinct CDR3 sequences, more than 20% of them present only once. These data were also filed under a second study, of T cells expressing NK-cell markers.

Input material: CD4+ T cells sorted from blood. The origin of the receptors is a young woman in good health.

CDR3 region: CSARDSALGHYF. CDR3 bases: TGCAGTGCTAGAGATAGCGCCTTAGGGCATTACTTC. The chain employs TRBV20-1 and TRBJ2-7, with a tentative D call TRBD2 (5 bases). Germline values: CDR1 DFQATT, CDR2 SNEGSKA (reference sequence). The length of the CDR3 is 12 residues. V dropped 0 bases and J dropped 13 bases, with 16 bases sitting between them.

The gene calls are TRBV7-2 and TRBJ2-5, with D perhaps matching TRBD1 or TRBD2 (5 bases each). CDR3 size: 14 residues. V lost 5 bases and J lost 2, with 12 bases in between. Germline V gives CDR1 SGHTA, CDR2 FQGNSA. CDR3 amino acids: CASSPRGLQETQYF. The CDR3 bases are TGTGCCAGCAGCCCCCGGGGCCTACAAGAGACCCAGTACTTC.

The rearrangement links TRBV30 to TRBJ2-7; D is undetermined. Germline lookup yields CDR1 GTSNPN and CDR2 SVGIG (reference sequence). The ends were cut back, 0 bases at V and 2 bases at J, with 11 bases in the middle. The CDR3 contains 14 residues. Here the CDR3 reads CAWSVLGLTYEQYF. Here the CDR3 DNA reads TGTGCCTGGAGTGTTCTGGGCCTGACCTACGAGCAGTACTTC.

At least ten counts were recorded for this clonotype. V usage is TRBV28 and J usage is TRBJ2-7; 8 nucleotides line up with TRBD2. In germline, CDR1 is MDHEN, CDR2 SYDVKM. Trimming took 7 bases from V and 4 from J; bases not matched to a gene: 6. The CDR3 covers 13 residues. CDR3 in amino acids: CASISAGGYEQYF. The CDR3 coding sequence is TGTGCCAGCATTTCCGCGGGGGGTTACGAGCAGTACTTC.

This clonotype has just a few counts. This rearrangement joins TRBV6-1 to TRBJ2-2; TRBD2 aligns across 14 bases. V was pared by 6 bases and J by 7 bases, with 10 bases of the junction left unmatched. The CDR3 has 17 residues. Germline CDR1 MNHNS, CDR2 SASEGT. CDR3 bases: TGTGCCAGCAGAGACGGGGGGACTAGCGGGAGAATCGGGGAGCTGTTTTTT. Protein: CASRDGGTSGRIGELFF.

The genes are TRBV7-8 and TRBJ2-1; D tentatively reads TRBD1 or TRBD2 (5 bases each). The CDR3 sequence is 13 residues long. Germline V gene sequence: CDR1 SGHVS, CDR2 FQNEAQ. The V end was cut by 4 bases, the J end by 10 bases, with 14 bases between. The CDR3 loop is CASSSRSGAEQFF. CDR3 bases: TGTGCCAGCAGCTCCCGCTCCGGGGCGGAGCAGTTCTTC.

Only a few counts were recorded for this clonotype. The DNA for the CDR3 is TGTGCCAGCAGCCCTATGACAGCTTTCACCGGGGAGCTGTTTTTT. This encodes CASSPMTAFTGELFF. The V and J genes are TRBV7-2 and TRBJ2-2; tentative D call: TRBD1 (5 bases). Germline V CDR1 and CDR2: SGHTA, FQGNSA. This CDR3 comprises 15 residues. Trimming pared 5 bases from V and 4 bases from J, leaving 14 bases between.

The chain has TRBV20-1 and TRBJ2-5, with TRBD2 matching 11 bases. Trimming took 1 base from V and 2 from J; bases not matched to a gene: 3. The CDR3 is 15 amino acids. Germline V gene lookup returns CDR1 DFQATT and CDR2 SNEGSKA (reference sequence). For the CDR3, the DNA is TGCAGTGCTAGAGGTAGCGGGGGGGCTCAAGAGACCCAGTACTTC. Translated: CSARGSGGAQETQYF.

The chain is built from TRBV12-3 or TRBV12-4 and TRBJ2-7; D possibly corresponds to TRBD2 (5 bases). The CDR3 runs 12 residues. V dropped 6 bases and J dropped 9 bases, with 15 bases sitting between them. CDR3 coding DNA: TGTGCCAGCAGCCCGACGGCGGAGGTGCAGTACTTC. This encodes CASSPTAEVQYF.

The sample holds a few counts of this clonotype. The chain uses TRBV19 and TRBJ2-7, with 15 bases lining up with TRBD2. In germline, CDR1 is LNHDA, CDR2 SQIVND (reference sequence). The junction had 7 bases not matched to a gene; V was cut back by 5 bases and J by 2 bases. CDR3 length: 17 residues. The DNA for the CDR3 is TGTGCCAGTAGTTCGGGACTAGCGGGGGGTACTACCTACGAGCAGTACTTC. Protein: CASSSGLAGGTTYEQYF. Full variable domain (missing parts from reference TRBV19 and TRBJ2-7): DGGITQSPKYLFRKEGQNVTLSCEQNLNHDAMYWYRQDPGQGLRLIYYSQIVNDFQKGDIAEGYSVSREKKESFPLTVTSAQKNPTAFYLCASSSGLAGGTTYEQYFGPGTRLTVT.

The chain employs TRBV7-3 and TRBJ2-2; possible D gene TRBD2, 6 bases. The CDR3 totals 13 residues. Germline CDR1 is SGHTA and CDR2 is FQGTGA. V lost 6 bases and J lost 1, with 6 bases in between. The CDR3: CASRRENTGELFF. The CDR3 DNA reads TGTGCCAGCAGGCGGGAGAACACCGGGGAGCTGTTTTTT.

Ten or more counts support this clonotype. This CDR3 reads CASSFGNTGELFF. The CDR3 coding sequence is TGTGCCAGCAGCTTTGGGAACACCGGGGAGCTGTTTTTT. V usage is TRBV5-6 and J usage is TRBJ2-2; D call uncertain. V lost 2 bases to trimming and J lost 1 base, with 3 bases between them. Per the germline V gene, CDR1 is SGHDT and CDR2 is YYEEEE. There are 13 residues in the CDR3. The full variable domain, completed using reference TRBV5-6 and TRBJ2-2, is DAGVTQSPTHLIKTRGQQVTLRCSPKSGHDTVSWYQQALGQGPQFIFQYYEEEERQRGNFPDRFSGHQFPNYSSELNVNALLLGDSALYLCASSFGNTGELFFGEGSRLTVL.

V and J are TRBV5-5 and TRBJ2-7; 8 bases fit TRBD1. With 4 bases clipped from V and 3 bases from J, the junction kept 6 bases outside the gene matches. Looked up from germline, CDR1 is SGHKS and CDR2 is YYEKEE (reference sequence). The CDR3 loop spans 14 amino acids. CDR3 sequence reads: CASSRTGLRYEQYF. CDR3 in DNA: TGTGCCAGCAGCCGGACAGGGTTGCGCTACGAGCAGTACTTC.

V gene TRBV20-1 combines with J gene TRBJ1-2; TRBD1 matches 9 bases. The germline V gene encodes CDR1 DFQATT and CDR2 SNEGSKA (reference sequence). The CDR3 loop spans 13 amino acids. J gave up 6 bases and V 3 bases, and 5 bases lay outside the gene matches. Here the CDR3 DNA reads TGCAGTGCTAGGCGCAACAGGGGGCATGGCTACACCTTC. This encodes CSARRNRGHGYTF.